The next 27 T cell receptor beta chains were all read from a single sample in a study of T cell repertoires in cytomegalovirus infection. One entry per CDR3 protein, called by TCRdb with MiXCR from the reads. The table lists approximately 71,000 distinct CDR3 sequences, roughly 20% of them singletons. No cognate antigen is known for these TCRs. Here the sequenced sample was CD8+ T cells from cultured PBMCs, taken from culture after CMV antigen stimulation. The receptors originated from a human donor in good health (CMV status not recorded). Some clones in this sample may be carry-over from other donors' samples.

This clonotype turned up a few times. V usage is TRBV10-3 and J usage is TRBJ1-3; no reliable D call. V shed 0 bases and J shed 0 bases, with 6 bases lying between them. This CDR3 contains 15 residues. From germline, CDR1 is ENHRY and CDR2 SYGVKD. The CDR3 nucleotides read TGTGCCATCAGTGAGTCCTGGTCCTCTGGAAACACCATATATTTT. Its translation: CAISESWSSGNTIYF.

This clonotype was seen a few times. CDR3 nucleotides: TGTGCCGTCTACAGCCTAGACACCAAAACTGAAGCTTTCTTT. This sequence encodes CAVYSLDTKTEAFF. V is TRBV15 and J is TRBJ1-1; D not resolved. Trimming took off 11 bases at V and 5 bases at J, with 21 bases between the two ends. Looked up from germline, CDR1 is LNHNV and CDR2 is YYDKDF (reference sequence). The CDR3 is made up of 14 amino acids.

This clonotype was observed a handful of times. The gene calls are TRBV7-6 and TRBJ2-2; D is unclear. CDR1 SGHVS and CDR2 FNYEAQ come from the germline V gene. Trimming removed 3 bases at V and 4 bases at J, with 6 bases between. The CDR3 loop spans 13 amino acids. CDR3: CASSLDVTGELFF. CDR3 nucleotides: TGTGCCAGCAGCTTGGACGTCACCGGGGAGCTGTTTTTT.

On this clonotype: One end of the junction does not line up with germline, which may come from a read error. The CDR3 spells CASSLNRGTMRELF. The CDR3 DNA is TGTGCCAGCAGCTTAAACAGGGGGACCATGCGGGAGCTCTTC. V is TRBV7-2 and J is TRBJ2-1, with D perhaps matching TRBD1 (8 bases). Germline V gene lookup returns CDR1 SGHTA and CDR2 FQGNSA. This CDR3 is built from 14 residues.

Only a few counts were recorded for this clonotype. For the CDR3, the DNA is TGTGCCAGCAGTTACGCGGGACACGGACGCTCCTACGAGCAGTACTTC. Translated, it gives CASSYAGHGRSYEQYF. The chain recombines TRBV6-2 or TRBV6-3 with TRBJ2-7, with D perhaps being TRBD1 or TRBD2 (6 bases each). Germline V lookup: CDR1 MNHEY, CDR2 SVGEGT. The CDR3 is 16 amino acids. V lost 2 bases to trimming and J lost 0 bases, with 14 bases between them.

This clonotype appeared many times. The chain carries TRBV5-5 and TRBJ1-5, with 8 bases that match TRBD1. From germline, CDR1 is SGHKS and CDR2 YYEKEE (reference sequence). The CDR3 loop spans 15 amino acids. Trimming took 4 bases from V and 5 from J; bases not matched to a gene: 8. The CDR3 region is CASSARTGFHQPQHF. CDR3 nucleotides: TGTGCCAGCAGCGCCAGGACAGGGTTTCATCAGCCCCAGCATTTT.

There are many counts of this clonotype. CDR3 nucleotide sequence: TGTGCCAGAGCTTTGTTGACAGGGATGAACACCGGGGAGCTGTTTTTT. Amino acids: CARALLTGMNTGELFF. The rearrangement links TRBV2 to TRBJ2-2; 7 bases are shared with TRBD1. Germline CDR1 and CDR2: SNHLY and FYNNEI. V lost 9 bases and J lost 1; bases outside the gene matches: 11. CDR3 length: 16 residues.

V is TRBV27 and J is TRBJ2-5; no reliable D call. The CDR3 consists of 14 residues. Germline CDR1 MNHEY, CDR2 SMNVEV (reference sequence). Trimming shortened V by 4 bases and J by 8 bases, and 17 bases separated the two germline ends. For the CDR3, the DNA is TGTGCCAGCAGTTCCCGAGAGGCCCCCCCAACCCAGTACTTC. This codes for CASSSREAPPTQYF.

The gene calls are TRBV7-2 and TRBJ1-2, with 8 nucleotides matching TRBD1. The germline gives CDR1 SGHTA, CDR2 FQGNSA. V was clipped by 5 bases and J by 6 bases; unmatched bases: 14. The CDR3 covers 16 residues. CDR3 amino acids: CASSPQGGRGHDGYTF. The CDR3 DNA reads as TGTGCCAGCAGCCCTCAAGGGGGCAGGGGGCACGATGGCTACACCTTC.

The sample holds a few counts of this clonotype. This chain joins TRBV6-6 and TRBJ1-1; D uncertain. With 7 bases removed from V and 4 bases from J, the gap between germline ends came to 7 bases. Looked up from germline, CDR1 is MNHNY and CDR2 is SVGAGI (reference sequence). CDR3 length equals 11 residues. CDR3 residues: CASIYSTEAFF. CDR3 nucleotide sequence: TGTGCCAGCATCTATAGCACTGAAGCTTTCTTT.

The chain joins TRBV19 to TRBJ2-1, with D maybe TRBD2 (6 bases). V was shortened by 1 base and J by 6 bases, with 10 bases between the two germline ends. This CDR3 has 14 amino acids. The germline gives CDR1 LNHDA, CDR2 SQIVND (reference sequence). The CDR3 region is CASSIAGVTNEQFF. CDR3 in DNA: TGTGCCAGTAGTATAGCGGGGGTTACCAATGAGCAGTTCTTC.

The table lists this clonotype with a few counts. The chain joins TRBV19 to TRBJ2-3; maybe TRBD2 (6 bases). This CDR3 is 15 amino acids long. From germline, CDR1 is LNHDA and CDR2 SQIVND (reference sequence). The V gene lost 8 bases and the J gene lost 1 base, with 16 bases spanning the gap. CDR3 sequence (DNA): TGTGCCAGTCGAGGAGGGTTTCTGGGCACAGATACGCAGTATTTT. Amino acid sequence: CASRGGFLGTDTQYF.

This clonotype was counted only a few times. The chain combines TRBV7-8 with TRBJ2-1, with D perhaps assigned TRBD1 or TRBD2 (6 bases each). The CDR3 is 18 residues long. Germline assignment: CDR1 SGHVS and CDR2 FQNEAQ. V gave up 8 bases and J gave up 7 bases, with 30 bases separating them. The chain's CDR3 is CASHTALGGSAWGNEQFF. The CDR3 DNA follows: TGTGCCAGCCACACCGCCCTGGGGGGCAGCGCCTGGGGGAATGAGCAGTTCTTC.

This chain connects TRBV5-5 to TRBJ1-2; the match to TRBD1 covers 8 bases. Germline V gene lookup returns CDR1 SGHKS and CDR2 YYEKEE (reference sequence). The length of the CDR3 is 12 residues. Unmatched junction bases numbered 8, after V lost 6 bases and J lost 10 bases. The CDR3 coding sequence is TGTGCCAGCACCCCGACAGGGGATGACTACACCTTC. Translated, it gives CASTPTGDDYTF.

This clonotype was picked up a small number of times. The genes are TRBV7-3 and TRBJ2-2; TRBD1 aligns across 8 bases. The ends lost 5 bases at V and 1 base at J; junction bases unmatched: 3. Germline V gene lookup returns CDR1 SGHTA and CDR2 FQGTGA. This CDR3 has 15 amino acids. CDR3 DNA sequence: TGTGCCAGCAGCGACAGGGGCCGGAACACCGGGGAGCTGTTTTTT. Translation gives CASSDRGRNTGELFF.

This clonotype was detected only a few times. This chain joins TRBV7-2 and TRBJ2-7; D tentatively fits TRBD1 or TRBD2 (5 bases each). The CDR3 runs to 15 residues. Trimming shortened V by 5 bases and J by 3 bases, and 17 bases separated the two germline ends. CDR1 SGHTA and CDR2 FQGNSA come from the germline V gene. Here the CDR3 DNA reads TGTGCCAGCAGCGCCCGGGACGGATACTTCTACGAGCAGTACTTC. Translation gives CASSARDGYFYEQYF.

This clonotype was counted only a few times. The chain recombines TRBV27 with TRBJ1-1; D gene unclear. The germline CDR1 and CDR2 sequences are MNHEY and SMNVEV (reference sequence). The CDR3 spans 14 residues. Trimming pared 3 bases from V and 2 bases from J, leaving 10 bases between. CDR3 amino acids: CASSLTRVNTEAFF. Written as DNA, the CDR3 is TGTGCCAGCAGTTTGACGAGAGTAAACACTGAAGCTTTCTTT.

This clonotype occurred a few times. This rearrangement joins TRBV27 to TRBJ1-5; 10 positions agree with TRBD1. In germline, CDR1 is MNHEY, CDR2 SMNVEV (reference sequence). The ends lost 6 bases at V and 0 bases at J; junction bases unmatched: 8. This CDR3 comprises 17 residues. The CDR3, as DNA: TGTGCCAGCAGGACAGGGGGCAGGAGTGATAGCAATCAGCCCCAGCATTTT. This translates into CASRTGGRSDSNQPQHF.

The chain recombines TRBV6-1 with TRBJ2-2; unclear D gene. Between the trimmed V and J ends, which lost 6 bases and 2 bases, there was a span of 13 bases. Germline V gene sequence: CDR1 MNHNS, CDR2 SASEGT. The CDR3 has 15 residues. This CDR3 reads CASRKGGPNTGELFF. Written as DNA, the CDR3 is TGTGCCAGCAGAAAAGGCGGACCAAACACCGGGGAGCTGTTTTTT.

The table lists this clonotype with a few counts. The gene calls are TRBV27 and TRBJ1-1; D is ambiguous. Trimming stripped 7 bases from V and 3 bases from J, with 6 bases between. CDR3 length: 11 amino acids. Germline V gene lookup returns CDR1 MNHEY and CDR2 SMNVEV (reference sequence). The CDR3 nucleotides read TGTGCCAGCAACGGCTACACTGAAGCTTTCTTT. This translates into CASNGYTEAFF.

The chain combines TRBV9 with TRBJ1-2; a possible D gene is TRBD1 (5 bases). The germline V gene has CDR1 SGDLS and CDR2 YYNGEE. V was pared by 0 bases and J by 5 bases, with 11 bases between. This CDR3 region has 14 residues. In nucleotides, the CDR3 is TGTGCCAGCAGCGTAGCGTCAGGGCCGTATGGCTACACCTTC. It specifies CASSVASGPYGYTF.

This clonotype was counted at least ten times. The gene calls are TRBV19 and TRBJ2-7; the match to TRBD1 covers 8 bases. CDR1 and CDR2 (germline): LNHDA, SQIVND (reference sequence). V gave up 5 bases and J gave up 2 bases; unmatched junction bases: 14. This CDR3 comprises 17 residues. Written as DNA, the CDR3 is TGTGCCAGTAGTGCCGAAACCACCGGGACAGGCCCCTACGAGCAGTACTTC. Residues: CASSAETTGTGPYEQYF.

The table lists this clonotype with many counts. The CDR3 loop reads CASSLPGSGYSRNEGYTF. CDR3 bases: TGTGCCAGCAGCTTACCAGGATCAGGGTACTCCCGAAATGAAGGCTACACCTTC. The rearrangement joins TRBV7-2 to TRBJ1-2; weak D call: TRBD1 (5 bases). Germline CDR1 SGHTA, CDR2 FQGNSA. The CDR3 is 18 residues long. Trimming left V 2 bases short and J 8 bases short, with 27 bases between.

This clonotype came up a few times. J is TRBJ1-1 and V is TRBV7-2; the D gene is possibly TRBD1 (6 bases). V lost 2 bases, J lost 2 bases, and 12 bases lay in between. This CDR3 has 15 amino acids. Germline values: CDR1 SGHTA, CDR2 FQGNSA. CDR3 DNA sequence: TGTGCCAGCAGCTTACGGACAGAAGTTAACACTGAAGCTTTCTTT. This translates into CASSLRTEVNTEAFF.

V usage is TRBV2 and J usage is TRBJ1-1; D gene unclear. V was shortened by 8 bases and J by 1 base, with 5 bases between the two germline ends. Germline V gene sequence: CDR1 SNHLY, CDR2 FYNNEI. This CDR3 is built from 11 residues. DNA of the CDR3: TGTGCCAGCGAACGGAACACTGAAGCTTTCTTT. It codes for CASERNTEAFF. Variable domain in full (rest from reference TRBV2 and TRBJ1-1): EPEVTQTPSHQVTQMGQEVILRCVPISNHLYFYWYRQILGQKVEFLVSFYNNEISEKSEIFDDQFSVERPDGSNFTLKIRSTKLEDSAMYFCASERNTEAFFGQGTRLTVV.

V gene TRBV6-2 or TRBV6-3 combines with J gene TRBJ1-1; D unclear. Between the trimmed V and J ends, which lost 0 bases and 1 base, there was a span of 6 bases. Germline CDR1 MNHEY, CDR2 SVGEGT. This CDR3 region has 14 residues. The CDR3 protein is CASSYSSANTEAFF. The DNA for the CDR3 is TGTGCCAGCAGTTACTCTTCGGCGAACACTGAAGCTTTCTTT.

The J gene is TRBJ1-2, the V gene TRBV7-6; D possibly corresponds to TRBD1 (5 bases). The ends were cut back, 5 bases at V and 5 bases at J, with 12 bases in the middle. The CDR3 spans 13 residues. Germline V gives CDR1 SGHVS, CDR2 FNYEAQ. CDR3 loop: CASSPGGWYGYTF. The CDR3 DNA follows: TGTGCCAGCAGCCCCGGGGGTTGGTATGGCTACACCTTC.